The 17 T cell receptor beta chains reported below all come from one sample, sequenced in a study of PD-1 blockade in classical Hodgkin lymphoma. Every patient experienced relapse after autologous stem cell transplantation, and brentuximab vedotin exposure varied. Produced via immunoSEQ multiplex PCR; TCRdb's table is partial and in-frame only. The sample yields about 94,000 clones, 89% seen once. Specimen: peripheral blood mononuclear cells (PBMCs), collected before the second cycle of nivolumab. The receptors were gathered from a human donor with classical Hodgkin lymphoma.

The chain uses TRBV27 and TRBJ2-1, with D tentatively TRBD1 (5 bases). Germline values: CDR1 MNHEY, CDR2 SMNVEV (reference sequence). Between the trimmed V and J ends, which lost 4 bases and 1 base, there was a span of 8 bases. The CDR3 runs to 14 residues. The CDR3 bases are TGTGCCAGCAGTTCCCAGGGTTCCTACAATGAGCAGTTCTTC. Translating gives CASSSQGSYNEQFF.

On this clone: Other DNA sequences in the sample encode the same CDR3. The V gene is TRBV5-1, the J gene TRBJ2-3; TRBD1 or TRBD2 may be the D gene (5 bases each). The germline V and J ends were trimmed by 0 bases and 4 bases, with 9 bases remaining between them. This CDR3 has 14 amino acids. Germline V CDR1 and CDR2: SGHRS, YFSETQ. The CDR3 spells CASSLGGSPDTQYF. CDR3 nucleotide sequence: TGCGCCAGCAGCTTGGGGGGGAGCCCAGATACGCAGTATTTT.

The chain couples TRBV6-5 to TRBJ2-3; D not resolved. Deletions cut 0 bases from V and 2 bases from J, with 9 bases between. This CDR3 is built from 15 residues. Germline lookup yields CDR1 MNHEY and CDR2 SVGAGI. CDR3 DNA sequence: TGTGCCAGCAGTTACTCGTCAGTCGCCACAGATACGCAGTATTTT. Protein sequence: CASSYSSVATDTQYF.

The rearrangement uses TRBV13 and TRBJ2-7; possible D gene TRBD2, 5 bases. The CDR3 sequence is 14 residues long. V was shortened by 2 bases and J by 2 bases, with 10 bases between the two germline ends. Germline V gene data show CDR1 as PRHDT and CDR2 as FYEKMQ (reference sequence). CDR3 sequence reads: CASSLPGSAYEQYF. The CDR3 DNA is TGTGCCAGCAGCTTACCGGGATCGGCCTACGAGCAGTACTTC. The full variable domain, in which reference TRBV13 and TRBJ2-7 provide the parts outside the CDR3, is AAGVIQSPRHLIKEKRETATLKCYPIPRHDTVYWYQQGPGQDPQFLISFYEKMQSDKGSIPDRFSAQQFSDYHSELNMSSLELGDSALYFCASSLPGSAYEQYFGPGTRLTVT.

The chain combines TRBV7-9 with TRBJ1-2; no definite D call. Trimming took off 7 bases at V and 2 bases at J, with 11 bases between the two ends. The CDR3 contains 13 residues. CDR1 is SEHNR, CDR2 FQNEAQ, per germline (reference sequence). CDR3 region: CASTLTNNYGYTF. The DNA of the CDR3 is TGTGCCAGCACCCTGACAAACAACTATGGCTACACCTTC.

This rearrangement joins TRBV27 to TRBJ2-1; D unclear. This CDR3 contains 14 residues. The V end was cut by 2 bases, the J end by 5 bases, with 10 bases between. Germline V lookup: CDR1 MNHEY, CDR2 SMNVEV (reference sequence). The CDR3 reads CASSLRSPNNEQFF. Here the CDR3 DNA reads TGTGCCAGCAGTTTACGGAGTCCAAACAATGAGCAGTTCTTC.

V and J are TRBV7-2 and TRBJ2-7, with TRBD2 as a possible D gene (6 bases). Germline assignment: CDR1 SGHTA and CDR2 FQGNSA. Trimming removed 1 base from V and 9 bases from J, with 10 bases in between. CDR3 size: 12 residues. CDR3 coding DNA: TGTGCCAGCAGCTTAGTGCCGGGAGTGCAGTACTTC. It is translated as CASSLVPGVQYF.

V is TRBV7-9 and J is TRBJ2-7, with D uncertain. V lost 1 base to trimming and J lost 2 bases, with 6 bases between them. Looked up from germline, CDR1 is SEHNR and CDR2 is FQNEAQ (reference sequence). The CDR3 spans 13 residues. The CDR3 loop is CASSLGGTYEQYF. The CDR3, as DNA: TGTGCCAGCAGCTTAGGAGGTACCTACGAGCAGTACTTC.

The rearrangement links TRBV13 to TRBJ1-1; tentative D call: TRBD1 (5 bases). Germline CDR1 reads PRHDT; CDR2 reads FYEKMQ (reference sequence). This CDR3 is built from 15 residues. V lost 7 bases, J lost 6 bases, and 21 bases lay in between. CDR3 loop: CASKNRDRTYPEAFF. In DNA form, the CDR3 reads TGTGCCAGCAAAAATCGAGACAGAACTTATCCTGAAGCTTTCTTT.

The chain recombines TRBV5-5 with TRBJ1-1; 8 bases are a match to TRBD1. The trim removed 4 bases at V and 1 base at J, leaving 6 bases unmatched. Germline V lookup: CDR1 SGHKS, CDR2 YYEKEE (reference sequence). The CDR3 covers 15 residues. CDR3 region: CASSPLGQGNTEAFF. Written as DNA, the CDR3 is TGTGCCAGCAGCCCACTCGGACAGGGGAACACTGAAGCTTTCTTT.

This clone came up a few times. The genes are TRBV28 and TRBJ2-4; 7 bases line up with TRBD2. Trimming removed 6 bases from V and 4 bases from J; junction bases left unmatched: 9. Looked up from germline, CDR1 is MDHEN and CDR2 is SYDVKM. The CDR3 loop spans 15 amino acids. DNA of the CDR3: TGTGCCAGCAGCGCCGGAGGACTAGGGAAAAACATTCAGTACTTC. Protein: CASSAGGLGKNIQYF.

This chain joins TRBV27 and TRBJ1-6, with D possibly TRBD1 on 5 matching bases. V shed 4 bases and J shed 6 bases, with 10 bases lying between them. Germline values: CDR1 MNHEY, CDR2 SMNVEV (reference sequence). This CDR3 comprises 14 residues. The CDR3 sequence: CASSWDPANSPLHF. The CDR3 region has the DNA TGTGCCAGCAGTTGGGACCCAGCTAATTCACCCCTCCACTTT.

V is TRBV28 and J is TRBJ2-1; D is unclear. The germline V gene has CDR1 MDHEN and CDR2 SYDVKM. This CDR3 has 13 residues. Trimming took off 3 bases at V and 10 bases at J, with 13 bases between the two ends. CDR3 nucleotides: TGTGCCAGCAGTTTTGCCAGCCTGGGGGAGCAGTTCTTC. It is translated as CASSFASLGEQFF.

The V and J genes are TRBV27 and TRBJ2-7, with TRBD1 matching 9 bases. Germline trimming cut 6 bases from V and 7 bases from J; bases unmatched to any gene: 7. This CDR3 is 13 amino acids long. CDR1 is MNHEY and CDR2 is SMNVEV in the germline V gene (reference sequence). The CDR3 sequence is CASSDGTGMEQYF. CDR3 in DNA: TGTGCCAGCAGCGACGGGACAGGGATGGAGCAGTACTTC.

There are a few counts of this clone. The CDR3 DNA reads TGCGCCAGCAGCTCTGGGACTAGCTTCTACGAGCAGTACTTC. This codes for CASSSGTSFYEQYF. The V gene is TRBV5-1, the J gene TRBJ2-7, with 9 positions matching TRBD2. In germline, CDR1 is SGHRS, CDR2 YFSETQ. This CDR3 has 14 amino acids. J lost 3 bases, V lost 3 bases, and 4 bases had no gene match.

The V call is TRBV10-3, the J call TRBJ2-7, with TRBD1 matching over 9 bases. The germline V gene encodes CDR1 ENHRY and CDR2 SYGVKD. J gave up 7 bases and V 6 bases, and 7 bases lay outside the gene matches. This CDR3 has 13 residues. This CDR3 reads CAIRGDRETEQYF. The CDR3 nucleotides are TGTGCCATCAGGGGGGACAGGGAGACAGAGCAGTACTTC.

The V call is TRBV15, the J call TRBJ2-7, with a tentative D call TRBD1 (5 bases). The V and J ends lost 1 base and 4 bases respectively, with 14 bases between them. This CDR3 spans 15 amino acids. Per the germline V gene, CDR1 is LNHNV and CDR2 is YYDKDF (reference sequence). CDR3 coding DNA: TGTGCCACCAGCAGAGCGGCAGGGTCTCGGTACGAGCAGTACTTC. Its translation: CATSRAAGSRYEQYF.